This record looks at one T cell receptor (beta chain) sequence and its context. The table came from immunoSEQ multiplex PCR; TCRdb's copy has only in-frame clones and leaves some out. Here the sample spans under 15,000 clones, approximately 80% being singletons. The V gene's germline CDR1 is SGHAT and CDR2 FQNNGV. With 5 bases clipped from V and 4 bases from J, the junction kept 11 bases outside the gene matches. The CDR3 consists of 15 residues. These data belong to a study of somatic mutations in cytotoxic T cells in rheumatoid arthritis. The sample taken for sequencing was CD8+ T cells sorted from blood. The receptor's source is an adult with rheumatoid arthritis. The genes are TRBV11-2 and TRBJ2-7, with 7 nucleotides matching TRBD2. The CDR3, as DNA: TGTGCCAGCAGCCCCCGAGTAGCGGGTGATTACGAGCAGTACTTC. It specifies CASSPRVAGDYEQYF.